The clone carrying this TCR beta chain was observed at least ten times. Antigen unknown. The sample originates from a study of identical twins. Unique molecular identifiers were present on the cDNA, which also gained a universal primer site by template switching. One entry per CDR3 protein results from TCRdb running MiXCR on the 5' RACE reads. The profile shows around 220,000 distinct CDR3 sequences, roughly 13% of them singletons. Study results and caveats: Those out-of-frame alpha sequences shared by twins showed an excess of low generation probability.

Healthy Caucasians provided all donations. The sequenced sample was memory (CD45RO+) T cells sorted from blood. This sequence originates from a woman aged 18-35 years in good health.

Written as DNA, the CDR3 is TGTGCCAGCAGCTTACTGACTAACTATGGCTACACCTTC. It translates to CASSLLTNYGYTF. This sequence joins TRBV7-8 and TRBJ1-2; D ambiguous. Trimming shortened V by 2 bases and J by 0 bases, and 4 bases separated the two germline ends. CDR3 length: 13 amino acids. CDR1 and CDR2 (germline): SGHVS, FQNEAQ.